This T cell receptor beta chain was captured by sequencing in a study of T cell responses to AZD1222 COVID-19 vaccine. V gave up 1 base and J gave up 6 bases; unmatched junction bases: 3. Germline values: CDR1 MNHNS, CDR2 SASEGT. This CDR3 has 13 residues. TCRdb keeps only in-frame clones here, not all; method: immunoSEQ multiplex PCR. The sample lists about 120,000 clones; 88% were seen once. The gene calls are TRBV6-1 and TRBJ2-7, with 7 bases fitting TRBD2. The material was peripheral blood, obtained on day 0 of AZD1222 vaccination. This receptor was identified in an adult in good health. This CDR3 is CASSEGLALEQYF. CDR3 DNA: TGTGCCAGCAGTGAAGGACTAGCCCTCGAGCAGTACTTC.